This is a list of T cell receptor beta chains from one sample in a study of blood T cell repertoires in COVID-19. Sequenced by immunoSEQ multiplex PCR; TCRdb stores in-frame clones only, minus some. The sample yields tens of thousands of clones, 85% seen once. The sequenced material came from peripheral blood. These receptors all come from a man of 80 years or more with acute or convalescent COVID-19. Both conserved end residues are part of each CDR3. Fields, in order: J gene, V gene, CDR3 protein.

TRBJ1-2 | TRBV2 | CASKYSEANYGYTF
TRBJ2-1 | TRBV5-1 | CASSLEASGTNEQFF
TRBJ2-2 | TRBV5-1 | CASSLQPDRKAGELFF
TRBJ2-4 | TRBV6-2/TRBV6-3 | CASSYLAGEAKNIQYF
TRBJ2-2 | TRBV6-6 | CASSYAGAGKTGELFF
TRBJ2-4 | TRBV6-1 | CASSEGTVLAKNIQYF
TRBJ1-1 | TRBV6-5 | CASSTDGGVTEAFF
TRBJ1-1 | TRBV6-6 | CASSDRVAAFF
TRBJ1-5 | TRBV29-1 | CSASEGYSNQPQHF
TRBJ2-3 | TRBV5-1 | CASSLGTLSGDTQYF
TRBJ1-1 | TRBV5-1 | CASSFGSNPGNTEAFF
TRBJ2-7 | TRBV7-2 | CASSLMTGYEQYF
TRBJ2-4 | TRBV3-1/TRBV3-2 | CASSRTSGSSGNIQYF
TRBJ1-4 | TRBV15 | CATSRYRGREKLFF
TRBJ1-2 | TRBV6-6 | CASRVTGDNGYTF
TRBJ2-7 | TRBV7-2 | CASSFGTGVGEQYF
TRBJ2-7 | TRBV19 | CASSGGQGVYEQYF
TRBJ1-1 | TRBV6-5 | CASSPGTGHTSEAFF